The 10 T cell receptor beta chains below come from one sample, sequenced in a study of T cells expressing NK-cell markers. TCRdb re-called the 5' RACE reads; every CDR3 protein appears as one record, without DNA. With about 260,000 distinct CDR3 sequences in the sample, the ten largest clones hold 4% to 5%. Sequencing used blood T cells: a sorted CD56 or NKG2C T cell subset, CD4+ or CD8+ T cells, or bulk PBMC T cells (not recorded which). The receptors stem from a woman aged 18 to 75 in good health.

This sequence joins TRBV20-1 and TRBJ1-2; TCRdb proposes TRBD1, but this gene call is untestable without DNA. Germline assignment: CDR1 DFQATT and CDR2 SNEGSKA (reference sequence). The CDR3 covers 16 residues. This chain's CDR3 is CSAGLWGTGGNYGYTF.

V and J are TRBV4-3 and TRBJ1-1; TCRdb picks TRBD1, but there is no DNA to check that call. The germline V gene encodes CDR1 LGHNA and CDR2 YSLEER. This CDR3 region has 14 residues. This chain's CDR3 is CASSLPVGVTEAFF.

The J gene is TRBJ1-1, the V gene TRBV18; the D gene TCRdb calls, TRBD1, cannot be checked with no DNA. Germline V lookup: CDR1 KGHSH, CDR2 LQKENI. CDR3 size: 13 residues. The CDR3: CASSPATGAEAFF. The variable domain in full, with the rest retrieved from reference TRBV18 and TRBJ1-1, is NAGVMQNPRHLVRRRGQEARLRCSPMKGHSHVYWYRQLPEEGLKFMVYLQKENIIDESGMPKERFSAEFPKEGPSILRIQQVVRGDSAAYFCASSPATGAEAFFGQGTRLTVV.

The chain is built from TRBV11-3 and TRBJ2-1; the TCRdb D gene call, TRBD2, has no DNA to confirm it. The CDR3 is 16 amino acids. The germline gives CDR1 SGHNT, CDR2 YENEEA. CDR3: CASSSGLAGVSNEQFF.

The chain recombines TRBV6-1 with TRBJ1-5. The CDR3 extends over 14 amino acids. The germline V gene encodes CDR1 MNHNS and CDR2 SASEGT. The CDR3 loop reads CASRSPHSNQPQHF.

The rearrangement links TRBV10-1 to TRBJ2-5; TCRdb selects TRBD2, and the lack of DNA leaves this call unchecked. This CDR3 has 17 residues. Germline V gene sequence: CDR1 WNHNN, CDR2 SYGVQD (reference sequence). The chain's CDR3 is CASASSGDAGSRETQYF.

CDR3 amino acids: CASSQDRALYSWDYGYTF. The chain employs TRBV28 and TRBJ1-2; absent DNA, TCRdb's TRBD1 call cannot be checked. The length of the CDR3 is 18 residues. Germline CDR1 and CDR2: MDHEN and SYDVKM.

This chain uses TRBV9 with TRBJ1-2; with no DNA, the TCRdb D assignment of TRBD1 cannot be verified. The CDR3 totals 15 residues. Germline CDR1 and CDR2: SGDLS and YYNGEE. The CDR3 region is CASSGNRDRGDGYTF.

This chain links TRBV18 with TRBJ2-3; TCRdb's assignment of TRBD1 cannot be checked, as there is no DNA. CDR1 is KGHSH, CDR2 LQKENI, per germline. The CDR3 sequence is 14 residues long. Here the CDR3 reads CASSADNGGDTQYF.

This chain links TRBV25-1 with TRBJ1-1. CDR1 is MGHDK and CDR2 is SYGVNS in the germline V gene. The CDR3 has 15 residues. The CDR3 loop is CASSEFQGMNTEAFF.